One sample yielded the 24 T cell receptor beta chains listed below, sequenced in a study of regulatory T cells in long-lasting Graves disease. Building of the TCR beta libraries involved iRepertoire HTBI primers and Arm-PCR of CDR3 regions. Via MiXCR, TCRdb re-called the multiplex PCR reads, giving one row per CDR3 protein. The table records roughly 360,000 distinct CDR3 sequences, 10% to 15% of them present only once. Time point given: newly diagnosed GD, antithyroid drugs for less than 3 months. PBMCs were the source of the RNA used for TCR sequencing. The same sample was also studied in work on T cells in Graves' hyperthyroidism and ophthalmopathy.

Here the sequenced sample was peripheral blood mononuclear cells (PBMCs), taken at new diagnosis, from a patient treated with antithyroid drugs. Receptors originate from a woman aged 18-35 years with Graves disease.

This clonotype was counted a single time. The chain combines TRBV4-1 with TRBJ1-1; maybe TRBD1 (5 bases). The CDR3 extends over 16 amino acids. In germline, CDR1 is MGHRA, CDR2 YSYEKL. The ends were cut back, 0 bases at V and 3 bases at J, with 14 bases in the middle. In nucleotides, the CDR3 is TGCGCCAGCAGCCAAGAGCCACCTCTCAGGGACACTGAAGCTTTCTTT. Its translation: CASSQEPPLRDTEAFF.

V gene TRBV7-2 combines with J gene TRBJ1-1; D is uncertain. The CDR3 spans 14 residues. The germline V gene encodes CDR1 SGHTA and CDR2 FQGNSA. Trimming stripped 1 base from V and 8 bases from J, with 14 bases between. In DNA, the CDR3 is TGTGCCAGCAGCTTAGAGGGTTTAGTAAGGGAAGCTTTCTTT. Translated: CASSLEGLVREAFF.

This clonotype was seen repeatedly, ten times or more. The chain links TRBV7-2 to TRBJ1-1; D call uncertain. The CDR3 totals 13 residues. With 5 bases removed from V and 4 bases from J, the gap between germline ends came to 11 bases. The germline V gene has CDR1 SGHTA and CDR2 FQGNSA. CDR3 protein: CASSPILGTEAFF. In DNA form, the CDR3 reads TGTGCCAGCAGCCCTATTCTAGGCACTGAAGCTTTCTTT.

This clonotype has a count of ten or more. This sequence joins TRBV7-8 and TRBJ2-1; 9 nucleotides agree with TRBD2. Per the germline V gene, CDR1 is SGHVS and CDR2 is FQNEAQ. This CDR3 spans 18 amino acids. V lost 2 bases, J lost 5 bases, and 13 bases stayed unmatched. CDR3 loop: CASSLRVSGRSRNNEQFF. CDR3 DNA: TGTGCCAGCAGCTTACGCGTAAGCGGGAGGTCTCGAAACAATGAGCAGTTCTTC.

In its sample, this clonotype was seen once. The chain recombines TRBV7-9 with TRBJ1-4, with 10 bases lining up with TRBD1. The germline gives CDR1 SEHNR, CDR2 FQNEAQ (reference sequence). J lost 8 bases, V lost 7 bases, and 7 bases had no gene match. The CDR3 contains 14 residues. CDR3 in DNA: TGTGCCAGCACCCCGGACAGGGGGGAGGAAAAACTGTTTTTT. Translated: CASTPDRGEEKLFF.

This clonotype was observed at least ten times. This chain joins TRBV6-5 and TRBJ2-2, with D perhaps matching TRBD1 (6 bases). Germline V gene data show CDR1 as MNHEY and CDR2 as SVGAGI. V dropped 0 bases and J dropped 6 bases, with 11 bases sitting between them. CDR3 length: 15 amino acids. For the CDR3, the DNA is TGTGCCAGCAGTTACTCGATGGACAGCGCCGGGGAGCTGTTTTTT. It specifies CASSYSMDSAGELFF.

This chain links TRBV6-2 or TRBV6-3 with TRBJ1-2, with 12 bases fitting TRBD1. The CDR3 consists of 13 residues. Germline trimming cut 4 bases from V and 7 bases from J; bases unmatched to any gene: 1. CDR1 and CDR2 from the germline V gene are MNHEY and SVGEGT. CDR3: CASSLGQGAGYTF. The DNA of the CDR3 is TGTGCCAGCAGTTTGGGACAGGGGGCTGGCTACACCTTC.

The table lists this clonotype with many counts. The CDR3 nucleotides read TGTGCCAGCTTTAACAGGGCTGGAAACACCATATATTTT. Translated: CASFNRAGNTIYF. V gene TRBV12-3 or TRBV12-4 combines with J gene TRBJ1-3; a possible D gene is TRBD1 (6 bases). The germline V and J ends were trimmed by 8 bases and 2 bases, with 10 bases remaining between them. The CDR3 runs 13 residues.

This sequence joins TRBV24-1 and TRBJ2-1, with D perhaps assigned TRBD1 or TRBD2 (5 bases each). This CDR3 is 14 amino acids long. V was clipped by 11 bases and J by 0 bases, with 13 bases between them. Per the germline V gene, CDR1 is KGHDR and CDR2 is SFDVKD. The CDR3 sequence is CAIAAGSSYNEQFF. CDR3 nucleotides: TGTGCCATCGCGGCAGGGAGCTCCTACAATGAGCAGTTCTTC.

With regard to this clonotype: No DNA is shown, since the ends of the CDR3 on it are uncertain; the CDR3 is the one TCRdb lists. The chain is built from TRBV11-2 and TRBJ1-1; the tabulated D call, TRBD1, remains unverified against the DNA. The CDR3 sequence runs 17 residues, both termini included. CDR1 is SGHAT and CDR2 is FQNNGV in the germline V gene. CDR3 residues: CASSFYICSALQGQAFF.

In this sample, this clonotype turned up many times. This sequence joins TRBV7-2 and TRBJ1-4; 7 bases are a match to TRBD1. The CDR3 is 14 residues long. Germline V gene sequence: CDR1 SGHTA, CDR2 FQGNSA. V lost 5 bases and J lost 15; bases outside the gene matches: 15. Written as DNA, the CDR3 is TGTGCCAGCAGCCCTACAGGGGACTCACTATTAATGTTTTTT. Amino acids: CASSPTGDSLLMFF.

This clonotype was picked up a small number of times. The chain's CDR3 is CASRRGDRGLTEAFF. CDR3 in DNA: TGTGCCAGCAGGAGGGGAGACAGGGGGCTCACTGAAGCTTTCTTT. The chain has TRBV9 and TRBJ1-1; 10 bases line up with TRBD1. Germline trimming cut 5 bases from V and 4 bases from J; bases unmatched to any gene: 8. Germline lookup yields CDR1 SGDLS and CDR2 YYNGEE. The CDR3 length is 15 residues.

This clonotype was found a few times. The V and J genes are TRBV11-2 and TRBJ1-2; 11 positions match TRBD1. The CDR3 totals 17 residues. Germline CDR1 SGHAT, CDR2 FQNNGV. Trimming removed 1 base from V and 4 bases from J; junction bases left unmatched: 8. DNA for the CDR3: TGTGCCAGCAGCTTAGCATGGACAGGGGGCGCATCCTATGGCTACACCTTC. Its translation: CASSLAWTGGASYGYTF.

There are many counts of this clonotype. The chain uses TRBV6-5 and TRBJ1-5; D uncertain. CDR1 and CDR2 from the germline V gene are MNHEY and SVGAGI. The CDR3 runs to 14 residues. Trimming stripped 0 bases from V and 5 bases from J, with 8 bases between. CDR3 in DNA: TGTGCCAGCAGTTACTCTACGGCAGATCAGCCCCAGCATTTT. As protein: CASSYSTADQPQHF.

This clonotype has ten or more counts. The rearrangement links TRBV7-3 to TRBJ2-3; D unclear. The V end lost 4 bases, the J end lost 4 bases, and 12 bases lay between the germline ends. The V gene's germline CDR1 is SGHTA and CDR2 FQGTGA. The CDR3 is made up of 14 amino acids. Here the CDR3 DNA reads TGTGCCAGCAGCTCTGGTAATCGGGCAGATACGCAGTATTTT. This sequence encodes CASSSGNRADTQYF.

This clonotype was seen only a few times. CDR3 amino acids: CSARGLANAYNEQFF. The CDR3 bases are TGCAGTGCTAGAGGACTAGCGAACGCCTACAATGAGCAGTTCTTC. The chain links TRBV20-1 to TRBJ2-1; 8 nucleotides align to TRBD2. CDR1 is DFQATT, CDR2 SNEGSKA, per germline (reference sequence). V dropped 1 base and J dropped 2; count of bases not matched to a gene: 4. This CDR3 has 15 residues.

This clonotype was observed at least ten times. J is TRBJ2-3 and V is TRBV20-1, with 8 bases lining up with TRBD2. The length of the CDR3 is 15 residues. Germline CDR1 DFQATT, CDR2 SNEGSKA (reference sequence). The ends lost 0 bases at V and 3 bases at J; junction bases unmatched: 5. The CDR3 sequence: CSARDERGITDTQYF. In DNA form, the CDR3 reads TGCAGTGCTAGAGACGAGCGGGGGATAACAGATACGCAGTATTTT.

CDR3: CASSLLQSRGTDTQYF. The DNA of the CDR3 is TGCGCCAGCAGCTTATTACAGTCCCGGGGGACAGATACGCAGTATTTT. The gene calls are TRBV5-1 and TRBJ2-3; a weak D match, TRBD2 (6 bases). CDR1 is SGHRS, CDR2 YFSETQ, per germline. Between the trimmed V and J ends, which lost 2 bases and 3 bases, there was a span of 16 bases. The CDR3 runs 16 residues.

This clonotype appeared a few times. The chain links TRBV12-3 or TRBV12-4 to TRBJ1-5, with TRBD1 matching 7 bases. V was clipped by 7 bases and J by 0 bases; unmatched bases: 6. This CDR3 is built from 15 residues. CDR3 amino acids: CASTGTDLSNQPQHF. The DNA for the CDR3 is TGTGCCAGCACCGGGACAGACCTTAGCAATCAGCCCCAGCATTTT.

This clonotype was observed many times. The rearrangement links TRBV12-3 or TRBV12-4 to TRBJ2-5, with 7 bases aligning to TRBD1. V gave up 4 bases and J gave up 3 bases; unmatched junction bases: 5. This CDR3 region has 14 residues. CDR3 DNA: TGTGCCAGCAGTTCCTATGACAGGGAAGAGACCCAGTACTTC. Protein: CASSSYDREETQYF.

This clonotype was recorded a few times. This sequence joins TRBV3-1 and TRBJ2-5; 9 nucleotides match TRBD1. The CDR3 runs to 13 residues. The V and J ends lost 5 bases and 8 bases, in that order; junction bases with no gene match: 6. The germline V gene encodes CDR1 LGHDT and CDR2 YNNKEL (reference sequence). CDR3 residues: CASSSGQGVTQYF. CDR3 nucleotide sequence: TGTGCCAGCAGCTCGGGACAGGGTGTAACCCAGTACTTC.

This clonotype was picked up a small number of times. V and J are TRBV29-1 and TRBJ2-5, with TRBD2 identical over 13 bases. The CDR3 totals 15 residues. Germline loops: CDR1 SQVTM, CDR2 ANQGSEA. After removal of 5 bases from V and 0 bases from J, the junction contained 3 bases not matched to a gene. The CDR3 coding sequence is TGCAGCGTTACTGGACTAGCGGGGGACCAAGAGACCCAGTACTTC. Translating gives CSVTGLAGDQETQYF. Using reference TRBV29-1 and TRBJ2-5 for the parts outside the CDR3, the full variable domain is SAVISQKPSRDICQRGTSLTIQCQVDSQVTMMFWYRQQPGQSLTLIATANQGSEATYESGFVIDKFPISRPNLTFSTLTVSNMSPEDSSIYLCSVTGLAGDQETQYFGPGTRLLVL.

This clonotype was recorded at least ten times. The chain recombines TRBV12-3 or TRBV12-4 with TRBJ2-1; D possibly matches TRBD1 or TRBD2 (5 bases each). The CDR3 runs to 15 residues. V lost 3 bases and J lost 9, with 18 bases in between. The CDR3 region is CASSLRGGRDREQFF. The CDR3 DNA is TGTGCCAGCAGTTTGCGAGGCGGACGGGACCGTGAGCAGTTCTTC.

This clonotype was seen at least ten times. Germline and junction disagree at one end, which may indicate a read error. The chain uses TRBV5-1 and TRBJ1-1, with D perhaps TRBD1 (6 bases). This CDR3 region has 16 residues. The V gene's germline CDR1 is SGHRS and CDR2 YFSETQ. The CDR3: CASSLLGGGQNTEAFF. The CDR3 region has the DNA TGTGCCAGCAGCTTGCTGGGGGGCGGTCAGAACACTGAAGCTTTCTTT.